The next 21 T cell receptor beta chains were all read from a single sample in a study of shared clonotypes between healthy human individuals. Sequenced by immunoSEQ multiplex PCR; TCRdb stores in-frame clones only, minus some. This repertoire shows about 330,000 clones, about nine tenths found once; its top ten account for 15% to 20%. The sample taken for sequencing was memory CD8+ T cells sorted from blood. As for subset: CD45RO+ cells pooled with CCR7-negative TemRA cells. The source is a young man in good health.

The chain couples TRBV7-2 to TRBJ2-1; D uncertain. CDR1 and CDR2 from the germline V gene are SGHTA and FQGNSA. The V end lost 5 bases, the J end lost 0 bases, and 11 bases lay between the germline ends. The CDR3 runs 15 residues. CDR3 coding DNA: TGTGCCAGCAGCCTAGATTTAAGCTCCTACAATGAGCAGTTCTTC. Translation gives CASSLDLSSYNEQFF.

This chain uses TRBV7-9 with TRBJ1-2; 9 nucleotides agree with TRBD1. The CDR3 is 15 amino acids. Germline V gene sequence: CDR1 SEHNR, CDR2 FQNEAQ (reference sequence). V gave up 5 bases and J gave up 6 bases; unmatched junction bases: 10. CDR3 nucleotide sequence: TGTGCCAGCAGCCAGGGACAGGGTTCAGTTGATGGCTACACCTTC. Encoded protein: CASSQGQGSVDGYTF. The full variable domain, rest sourced from reference TRBV7-9 and TRBJ1-2, is DTGVSQNPRHKITKRGQNVTFRCDPISEHNRLYWYRQTLGQGPEFLTYFQNEAQLEKSRLLSDRFSAERPKGSFSTLEIQRTEQGDSAMYLCASSQGQGSVDGYTFGSGTRLTVV.

The CDR3 loop reads CSVLGLKETQYF. The CDR3 DNA follows: TGCAGCGTCCTCGGGCTTAAAGAGACCCAGTACTTC. V is TRBV29-1 and J is TRBJ2-5; D is unclear. CDR1 and CDR2 from the germline V gene are SQVTM and ANQGSEA. V was shortened by 6 bases and J by 3 bases, with 11 bases between the two germline ends. The CDR3 covers 12 residues.

V gene TRBV29-1 combines with J gene TRBJ1-2; D possibly corresponds to TRBD1 (5 bases). V was cut by 6 bases and J by 2 bases, with 13 bases left in between. Germline CDR1 and CDR2: SQVTM and ANQGSEA. CDR3 length equals 13 residues. The DNA for the CDR3 is TGCAGCGTCTCCCCGGGGGAAAACTATGGCTACACCTTC. Its translation is CSVSPGENYGYTF.

The chain uses TRBV11-2 and TRBJ1-5; weak D call: TRBD1 (5 bases). CDR1 is SGHAT and CDR2 is FQNNGV in the germline V gene. Trimming removed 1 base from V and 5 bases from J, with 12 bases in between. The CDR3 spans 15 residues. For the CDR3, the DNA is TGTGCCAGCAGCTTAGTTGGGGCGAGGGATCAGCCCCAGCATTTT. Translation gives CASSLVGARDQPQHF.

This rearrangement joins TRBV7-9 to TRBJ1-5, with a possible D match to TRBD1 (6 bases). V lost 1 base to trimming and J lost 7 bases, with 11 bases between them. This CDR3 spans 14 amino acids. Germline-derived CDR1 and CDR2 are SEHNR and FQNEAQ (reference sequence). The CDR3 DNA reads TGTGCCAGCAGCTTAGAAGGGGGTTTACAGCCCCAGCATTTT. It yields the protein CASSLEGGLQPQHF.

This clone was seen ten or more times. V usage is TRBV7-8 and J usage is TRBJ1-2, with TRBD1 as a possible D gene (6 bases). Germline CDR1 is SGHVS and CDR2 is FQNEAQ. This CDR3 region has 16 residues. Deletions cut 0 bases from V and 1 base from J, with 12 bases between. The CDR3 region has the DNA TGTGCCAGCAGCTTAGCCTGGGGGCAGGGTAACTATGGCTACACCTTC. Translated: CASSLAWGQGNYGYTF.

The genes are TRBV18 and TRBJ2-7; D may be TRBD1 (5 bases). The V gene's germline CDR1 is KGHSH and CDR2 LQKENI. CDR3 length: 15 amino acids. The ends were cut back, 5 bases at V and 4 bases at J, with 18 bases in the middle. The CDR3 loop is CASSAVLDNPYEQYF. CDR3 coding DNA: TGTGCCAGCTCAGCCGTTTTGGACAATCCTTACGAGCAGTACTTC.

The rearrangement links TRBV28 to TRBJ1-1; tentatively, D is TRBD1 (6 bases). This CDR3 has 17 residues. V was pared by 2 bases and J by 1 base, with 17 bases between. CDR1 MDHEN and CDR2 SYDVKM come from the germline V gene. CDR3 protein: CASSLPQGRGENTEAFF. DNA of the CDR3: TGTGCCAGCAGTTTACCACAGGGACGTGGGGAGAACACTGAAGCTTTCTTT.

The chain is built from TRBV13 and TRBJ1-6, with TRBD1 matching over 7 bases. V was pared by 1 base and J by 11 bases, with 8 bases of the junction left unmatched. The CDR3 has 15 amino acids. Germline V gives CDR1 PRHDT, CDR2 FYEKMQ (reference sequence). The CDR3 region has the DNA TGTGCCAGCAGCTTAGAGGGACAGACAACCCCACCCCTCCACTTT. Residues: CASSLEGQTTPPLHF.

V gene TRBV2 combines with J gene TRBJ2-3; D call uncertain. The CDR3 extends over 11 amino acids. Germline CDR1 is SNHLY and CDR2 is FYNNEI. The ends were cut back, 3 bases at V and 4 bases at J, with 2 bases in the middle. Here the CDR3 DNA reads TGTGCCAGCAGTGACCCAGATACGCAGTATTTT. This sequence encodes CASSDPDTQYF.

The chain combines TRBV28 with TRBJ2-7; maybe TRBD2 (6 bases). Germline CDR1 reads MDHEN; CDR2 reads SYDVKM. CDR3 length equals 15 residues. V was pared by 2 bases and J by 5 bases, with 16 bases between. CDR3 sequence (DNA): TGTGCCAGCAGTTTAGGGCGGGACCTCCATCACGAGCAGTACTTC. Amino acids: CASSLGRDLHHEQYF.

The V and J genes are TRBV5-4 and TRBJ2-7; weak D call: TRBD2 (6 bases). Germline V gives CDR1 SGHNT, CDR2 YYREEE (reference sequence). The CDR3 is 14 residues long. The ends were cut back, 9 bases at V and 3 bases at J, with 19 bases in the middle. CDR3 DNA sequence: TGTGCCACCCCCCGGGGGTGGGGGGACTACGAGCAGTACTTC. Residues: CATPRGWGDYEQYF. The full variable domain, with the rest looked up from reference TRBV5-4 and TRBJ2-7, is ETGVTQSPTHLIKTRGQQVTLRCSSQSGHNTVSWYQQALGQGPQFIFQYYREEENGRGNFPPRFSGLQFPNYSSELNVNALELDDSALYLCATPRGWGDYEQYFGPGTRLTVT.

This rearrangement joins TRBV6-1 to TRBJ2-3; no clear D gene. Per the germline V gene, CDR1 is MNHNS and CDR2 is SASEGT. Trimming took off 8 bases at V and 4 bases at J, with 13 bases between the two ends. The CDR3 is 13 residues long. Here the CDR3 reads CASDGRLADTQYF. The CDR3 region has the DNA TGTGCCAGCGATGGGCGTTTGGCAGATACGCAGTATTTT.

The sample holds many counts of this clone. The chain has TRBV7-9 and TRBJ2-7; 8 bases line up with TRBD2. This CDR3 has 16 residues. Germline V CDR1 and CDR2: SEHNR, FQNEAQ (reference sequence). V shed 5 bases and J 5 bases; nucleotides not matched to a gene: 14. In nucleotides, the CDR3 is TGTGCCAGCAGCCCCAGGAGCAGCGGGAGTCCCCACGAGCAGTACTTC. As protein: CASSPRSSGSPHEQYF. The full variable domain, its missing parts supplied by reference TRBV7-9 and TRBJ2-7, is DTGVSQNPRHKITKRGQNVTFRCDPISEHNRLYWYRQTLGQGPEFLTYFQNEAQLEKSRLLSDRFSAERPKGSFSTLEIQRTEQGDSAMYLCASSPRSSGSPHEQYFGPGTRLTVT.

This sequence joins TRBV5-1 and TRBJ2-7, with 14 bases aligning to TRBD2. After removal of 5 bases from V and 5 bases from J, the junction contained 6 bases not matched to a gene. Germline V gives CDR1 SGHRS, CDR2 YFSETQ. The CDR3 loop spans 15 amino acids. CDR3 residues: CASSWGLAGEDEQYF. The CDR3 nucleotides are TGCGCCAGCAGTTGGGGACTAGCGGGAGAGGACGAGCAGTACTTC.

The rearrangement joins TRBV27 to TRBJ2-7; 10 positions agree with TRBD2. This CDR3 has 16 residues. V lost 5 bases to trimming and J lost 2 bases; unmatched junction nucleotides: 9. Germline CDR1 MNHEY, CDR2 SMNVEV (reference sequence). CDR3 region: CASSPFRTSGTYEQYF. The CDR3 DNA sequence: TGTGCCAGCAGTCCCTTTCGGACTAGCGGAACCTACGAGCAGTACTTC.

This rearrangement joins TRBV7-9 to TRBJ1-4; TRBD1 agrees at 8 bases. Losses at the gene ends were 7 bases for V and 7 bases for J; bases not matched to a gene: 17. The germline V gene has CDR1 SEHNR and CDR2 FQNEAQ (reference sequence). The CDR3 covers 17 residues. The CDR3 coding sequence is TGTGCCAGCACTCCTACCCTCTCCGTCGGGACAGGTGAAAAACTGTTTTTT. Protein sequence: CASTPTLSVGTGEKLFF.

The chain links TRBV27 to TRBJ2-7; 8 bases line up with TRBD1. This CDR3 is built from 14 residues. The trim removed 2 bases at V and 5 bases at J, leaving 5 bases unmatched. In germline, CDR1 is MNHEY, CDR2 SMNVEV (reference sequence). The CDR3 nucleotides are TGTGCCAGCAGTTTAGGGACAGGCCTAGACGAGCAGTACTTC. This gives the protein CASSLGTGLDEQYF.

The V and J genes are TRBV27 and TRBJ2-1; weak D call: TRBD2 (7 bases). The V gene's germline CDR1 is MNHEY and CDR2 SMNVEV (reference sequence). The CDR3 totals 18 residues. V was trimmed by 5 bases and J by 3 bases, leaving 23 bases between them. This CDR3 is CASSGPGGRGTHYNEQFF. DNA for the CDR3: TGTGCCAGCAGTGGCCCCGGGGGGAGGGGGACACACTACAATGAGCAGTTCTTC.

The chain couples TRBV5-6 to TRBJ1-3; D unresolved. V was shortened by 3 bases and J by 0 bases, with 7 bases between the two germline ends. In germline, CDR1 is SGHDT, CDR2 YYEEEE. CDR3 length equals 14 residues. The CDR3, as DNA: TGTGCCAGCAGCTATACGAACTCTGGAAACACCATATATTTT. Its protein product is CASSYTNSGNTIYF.